Following are 17 T cell receptor beta chains from one sample sequenced in a study of regulatory T cells in long-lasting Graves disease. Building the TCR beta libraries relied on iRepertoire HTBI primers, and CDR3 regions underwent Arm-PCR. TCRdb reprocessed the multiplex PCR reads via MiXCR and lists one record per CDR3 protein. Among 300,000 to 400,000 distinct CDR3 sequences listed, roughly a fifth were seen once. Time point of the sample: persistent/refractory GD, antithyroid drugs over 5 years with positive TRAb. PBMCs were the source of the RNA used for TCR sequencing. This material consisted of peripheral blood mononuclear cells (PBMCs), taken when the disease was refractory, from a patient treated with antithyroid drugs. The receptors were gathered from a female donor with Graves disease.

This clonotype was seen repeatedly, ten times or more. The chain carries TRBV5-1 and TRBJ1-6; D remains unclear. CDR3 length: 15 amino acids. The germline CDR1 and CDR2 sequences are SGHRS and YFSETQ. The V gene lost 0 bases and the J gene lost 8 bases, with 12 bases spanning the gap. The CDR3 region is CASSLALRGYSPLHF. The CDR3 DNA follows: TGCGCCAGCAGCTTGGCCTTAAGAGGCTATTCACCCCTCCACTTT.

A note on this clonotype: Given a much more abundant clone one base away, this may be a read error. The rearrangement links TRBV28 to TRBJ1-1; 11 bases match TRBD1. J lost 4 bases, V lost 8 bases, and 6 bases had no gene match. CDR1 is MDHEN, CDR2 SYDVKM, per germline. The length of the CDR3 is 14 residues. The CDR3 nucleotides are TGTGCCAGCCGGGACAGGGGGTTGAGCACTGAAGCTTTCTTT. Its protein is CASRDRGLSTEAFF.

CDR3 nucleotide sequence: TGTGCCAGCTTATTAGGGACAGCCGATGGCTACACCTTC. Translating it yields CASLLGTADGYTF. The chain couples TRBV2 to TRBJ1-2, with 7 nucleotides matching TRBD1. V was pared by 8 bases and J by 6 bases, with 9 bases of the junction left unmatched. The germline V gene encodes CDR1 SNHLY and CDR2 FYNNEI. The CDR3 runs to 13 residues. Full variable domain (outside the CDR3, taken from reference TRBV2 and TRBJ1-2): EPEVTQTPSHQVTQMGQEVILRCVPISNHLYFYWYRQILGQKVEFLVSFYNNEISEKSEIFDDQFSVERPDGSNFTLKIRSTKLEDSAMYFCASLLGTADGYTFGSGTRLTVV.

The V call is TRBV18, the J call TRBJ1-2; D ambiguous. CDR1 and CDR2 from the germline V gene are KGHSH and LQKENI. Trimming removed 2 bases from V and 0 bases from J, with 13 bases in between. The CDR3 loop spans 16 amino acids. CDR3 sequence (DNA): TGTGCCAGCTCACCAGTTTTTGGTTCTTCTAACTATGGCTACACCTTC. This sequence encodes CASSPVFGSSNYGYTF. The full variable domain, rest sourced from reference TRBV18 and TRBJ1-2, is NAGVMQNPRHLVRRRGQEARLRCSPMKGHSHVYWYRQLPEEGLKFMVYLQKENIIDESGMPKERFSAEFPKEGPSILRIQQVVRGDSAAYFCASSPVFGSSNYGYTFGSGTRLTVV.

A few counts support this clonotype. The V gene is TRBV7-2, the J gene TRBJ1-5, with D unclear. CDR1 SGHTA and CDR2 FQGNSA come from the germline V gene. The CDR3 has 14 amino acids. V lost 3 bases to trimming and J lost 3 bases, with 9 bases between them. The DNA of the CDR3 is TGTGCCAGCAGCTTTGCGGGCGTCAATCAGCCCCAGCATTTT. Its translation is CASSFAGVNQPQHF.

This clonotype was detected ten times or more. The chain has TRBV27 and TRBJ1-1; 9 positions match TRBD1. V shed 2 bases, J shed 4 bases, and the junction held 8 bases outside the gene matches. The CDR3 has 16 amino acids. Germline assignment: CDR1 MNHEY and CDR2 SMNVEV (reference sequence). The CDR3 bases are TGTGCCAGCAGTTTAGCCCCCGGGACAGGGAGCACTGAAGCTTTCTTT. Its protein product is CASSLAPGTGSTEAFF.

Note on this clonotype: This could be a read error, since a much larger clone is one nucleotide away. This chain uses TRBV11-2 with TRBJ1-2; D uncertain. Trimming removed 1 base at V and 7 bases at J, with 13 bases between. The CDR3 sequence is 14 residues long. Germline CDR1 SGHAT, CDR2 FQNNGV. The DNA for the CDR3 is TGTGCCAGCAGCTTAGGGAGGCGACGGACTGGCTACACCTTC. Amino acids: CASSLGRRRTGYTF. The full variable domain, rest sourced from reference TRBV11-2 and TRBJ1-2, is EAGVAQSPRYKIIEKRQSVAFWCNPISGHATLYWYQQILGQGPKLLIQFQNNGVVDDSQLPKDRFSAERLKGVDSTLKIQPAKLEDSAVYLCASSLGRRRTGYTFGSGTRLTVV.

This chain joins TRBV6-1 and TRBJ2-3; D perhaps matches TRBD2 (6 bases). V dropped 6 bases and J dropped 1 base, with 11 bases sitting between them. Germline CDR1 and CDR2: MNHNS and SASEGT. The CDR3 totals 14 residues. The CDR3 region is CASSGPGGTDTQYF. The CDR3 nucleotides are TGTGCCAGCAGCGGACCGGGAGGCACAGATACGCAGTATTTT.

The genes are TRBV18 and TRBJ1-2; weak D call: TRBD1 (5 bases). Per the germline V gene, CDR1 is KGHSH and CDR2 is LQKENI. V lost 1 base and J lost 8, with 14 bases in between. The CDR3 consists of 14 residues. This CDR3 is CASSPRQVGVGYTF. The DNA for the CDR3 is TGTGCCAGCTCACCACGTCAGGTGGGGGTCGGCTACACCTTC.

This clonotype was observed many times. The V gene is TRBV5-1, the J gene TRBJ1-1, with D hard to call. The CDR3 covers 13 residues. Germline V gene data show CDR1 as SGHRS and CDR2 as YFSETQ. Trimming shortened V by 4 bases and J by 0 bases, and 7 bases separated the two germline ends. The CDR3 nucleotides are TGCGCCAGCAGCCAACTACTGAACACTGAAGCTTTCTTT. Translating it yields CASSQLLNTEAFF.

V is TRBV20-1 and J is TRBJ2-7; D is unclear. V lost 0 bases and J 3 bases, leaving 12 bases between the germline ends. CDR1 is DFQATT, CDR2 SNEGSKA, per germline (reference sequence). This CDR3 contains 14 residues. CDR3 loop: CSARDLNQVYEQYF. The CDR3 DNA follows: TGCAGTGCTAGAGATCTTAACCAAGTCTACGAGCAGTACTTC.

This clonotype was observed at least ten times. The rearrangement links TRBV20-1 to TRBJ1-5, with 9 positions matching TRBD1. The CDR3 is 15 residues long. Trimming at V came to 2 bases and at J to 5 bases, leaving 7 bases not matched to a gene. Germline loops: CDR1 DFQATT, CDR2 SNEGSKA (reference sequence). For the CDR3, the DNA is TGCAGTGCTAGATCACCGGGACAGGGCCATCAGCCCCAGCATTTT. This gives the protein CSARSPGQGHQPQHF.

In its sample, this clonotype was seen a few times. The J gene is TRBJ1-5, the V gene TRBV19; TRBD1 is a possible D gene (5 bases). V shed 4 bases and J shed 2 bases, with 9 bases lying between them. The CDR3 is made up of 14 amino acids. Germline CDR1 and CDR2: LNHDA and SQIVND (reference sequence). The CDR3 spells CASSTGRGNQPQHF. The CDR3 bases are TGTGCCAGTAGTACGGGACGGGGCAATCAGCCCCAGCATTTT.

This clonotype showed up just once. V gene TRBV14 combines with J gene TRBJ1-6, with D maybe TRBD1 (6 bases). This CDR3 is 14 amino acids long. Germline V gene lookup returns CDR1 SGHDN and CDR2 FVKESK. V was pared by 3 bases and J by 7 bases, with 10 bases between. The CDR3 loop is CASSQTGRNSPLHF. The CDR3 DNA reads TGTGCCAGCAGCCAGACAGGAAGGAATTCACCCCTCCACTTT. Filled out from reference TRBV14 and TRBJ1-6, the complete variable domain reads EAGVTQFPSHSVIEKGQTVTLRCDPISGHDNLYWYRRVMGKEIKFLLHFVKESKQDESGMPNNRFLAERTGGTYSTLKVQPAELEDSGVYFCASSQTGRNSPLHFGNGTRLTVT.

In this sample, this clonotype turned up a few times. The chain has TRBV4-1 and TRBJ2-1; TRBD1 matches 10 bases. Trimming at V came to 4 bases and at J to 0 bases, leaving 3 bases not matched to a gene. CDR1 is MGHRA, CDR2 YSYEKL, per germline. The CDR3 is 16 residues long. As DNA, the CDR3 is TGCGCCAGCAGCCTAGGACAGGGGGTCTCCTACAATGAGCAGTTCTTC. Its translation is CASSLGQGVSYNEQFF.

This clonotype was seen ten or more times. The rearrangement uses TRBV4-1 and TRBJ1-2, with a tentative D call TRBD1 (6 bases). Germline V CDR1 and CDR2: MGHRA, YSYEKL. This CDR3 has 16 residues. Trimming stripped 1 base from V and 7 bases from J, with 19 bases between. The CDR3 protein is CASSQGLTRGLSGYTF. CDR3 sequence (DNA): TGCGCCAGCAGCCAAGGATTGACCCGGGGGCTCTCTGGCTACACCTTC.

This clonotype has only a few counts. This chain links TRBV6-2 or TRBV6-3 with TRBJ1-1; D is possibly TRBD1 (6 bases). The germline CDR1 and CDR2 sequences are MNHEY and SVGEGT. The germline V and J ends were trimmed by 2 bases and 4 bases, with 11 bases remaining between them. The CDR3 consists of 14 residues. The CDR3 sequence: CASSYEQGGTEAFF. The CDR3 DNA is TGTGCCAGCAGTTACGAACAGGGAGGCACTGAAGCTTTCTTT.